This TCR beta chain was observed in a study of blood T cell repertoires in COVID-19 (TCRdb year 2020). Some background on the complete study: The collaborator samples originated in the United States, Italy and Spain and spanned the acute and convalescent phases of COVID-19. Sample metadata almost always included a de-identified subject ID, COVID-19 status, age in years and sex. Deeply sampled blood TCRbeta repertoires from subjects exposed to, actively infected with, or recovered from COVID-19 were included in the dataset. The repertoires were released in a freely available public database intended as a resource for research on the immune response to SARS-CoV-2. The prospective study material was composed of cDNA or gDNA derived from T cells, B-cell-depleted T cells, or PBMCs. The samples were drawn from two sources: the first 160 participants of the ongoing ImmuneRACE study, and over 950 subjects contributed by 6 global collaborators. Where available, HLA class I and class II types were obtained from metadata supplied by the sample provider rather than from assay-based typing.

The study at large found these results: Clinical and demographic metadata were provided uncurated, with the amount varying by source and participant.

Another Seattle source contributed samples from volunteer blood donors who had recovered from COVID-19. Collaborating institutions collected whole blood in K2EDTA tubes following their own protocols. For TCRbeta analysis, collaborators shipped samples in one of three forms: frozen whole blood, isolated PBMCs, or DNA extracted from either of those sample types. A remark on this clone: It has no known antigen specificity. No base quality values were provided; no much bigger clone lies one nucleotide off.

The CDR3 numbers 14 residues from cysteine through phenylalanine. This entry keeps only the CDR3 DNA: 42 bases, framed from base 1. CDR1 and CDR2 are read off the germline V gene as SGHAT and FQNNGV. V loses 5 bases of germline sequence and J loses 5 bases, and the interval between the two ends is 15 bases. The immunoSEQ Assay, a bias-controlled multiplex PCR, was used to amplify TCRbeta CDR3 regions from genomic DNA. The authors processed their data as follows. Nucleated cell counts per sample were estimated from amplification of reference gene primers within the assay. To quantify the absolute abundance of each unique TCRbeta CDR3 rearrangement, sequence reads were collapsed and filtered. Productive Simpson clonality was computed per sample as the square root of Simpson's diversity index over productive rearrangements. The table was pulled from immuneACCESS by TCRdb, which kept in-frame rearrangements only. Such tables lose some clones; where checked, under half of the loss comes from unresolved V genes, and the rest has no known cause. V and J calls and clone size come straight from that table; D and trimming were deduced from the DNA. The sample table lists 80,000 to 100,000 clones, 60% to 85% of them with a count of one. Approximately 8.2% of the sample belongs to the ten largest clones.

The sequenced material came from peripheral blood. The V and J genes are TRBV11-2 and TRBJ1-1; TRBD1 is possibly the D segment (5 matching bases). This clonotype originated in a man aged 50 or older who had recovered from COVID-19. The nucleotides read TGTGCCAGCAGCCCAAGGACACCTAGTACTGAAGCTTTCTTT. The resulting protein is CASSPRTPSTEAFF.